The source of this T cell receptor beta chain is a study of cytomegalovirus exposure and HLA in healthy donors. Germline CDR1 reads MNHEY; CDR2 reads SVGAGI. V dropped 0 bases and J dropped 9; count of bases not matched to a gene: 12. The CDR3 has 16 residues. Primers for the PCR totalled 60 Vbeta and 13 Jbeta. The table came from immunoSEQ multiplex PCR; TCRdb's copy has only in-frame clones and leaves some out. The repertoire table contains roughly 120,000 clones. Sequencing input: PBMCs. This sequence joins TRBV6-5 and TRBJ2-5; 8 nucleotides align to TRBD2. The clonotype originates from a young man in good health and CMV-seronegative. The CDR3 region has the DNA TGTGCCAGCAGTTACTCGGCTCGGTCCTCCGGGGGGGCCCAGTACTTC. It codes for CASSYSARSSGGAQYF.